The next 26 T cell receptor beta chains were all read from a single sample in a study of Graves' ophthalmopathy and Graves' hyperthyroidism. Amplified material comprised TCR beta CDR3 regions derived from RNA transcripts. Second-round multiplex PCR came after a first-round RT-PCR that employed HTBI primers. One entry per CDR3 protein, called by TCRdb with MiXCR from the multiplex PCR reads. The table includes fewer than 600,000 distinct CDR3 sequences, about 15% detected once. The sample consisted of blood. These receptors were taken from a woman aged 25 to 39 with Graves' ophthalmopathy.

This clonotype was seen ten or more times. The CDR3 sequence is CASSTFLIRYF. The CDR3, as DNA: TGTGCCAGCAGTACCTTTTTAATTAGGTACTTC. This chain connects TRBV12-3 or TRBV12-4 to TRBJ2-5; D unclear. Trimming took off 5 bases at V and 13 bases at J, with 14 bases between the two ends. This CDR3 contains 11 residues.

There are a few counts of this clonotype. J is TRBJ2-6 and V is TRBV6-5, with 10 nucleotides matching TRBD1. Losses at the gene ends were 7 bases for V and 4 bases for J; bases not matched to a gene: 7. Looked up from germline, CDR1 is MNHEY and CDR2 is SVGAGI. CDR3 size: 16 residues. Written as DNA, the CDR3 is TGTGCCAGCACATTCGGGACAGGGGTCGGGGCCAACGTCCTGACTTTC. This sequence encodes CASTFGTGVGANVLTF.

Turning to this clonotype: A much larger clone lies one base from this, so it may be a read error. J is TRBJ2-7 and V is TRBV6-1; tentative D call: TRBD1 (6 bases). This CDR3 has 13 residues. CDR1 and CDR2 from the germline V gene are MNHNS and SASEGT. The CDR3 DNA is TGTGCCGGCAGCGACAGGCCCCCGGACGAGCAGTACTTC. This translates into CAGSDRPPDEQYF.

This clonotype came up many times. V and J are TRBV19 and TRBJ2-7; D not resolved. CDR1 LNHDA and CDR2 SQIVND come from the germline V gene (reference sequence). CDR3 length equals 15 residues. Trimming cost V 3 bases and J 4 bases, with 16 bases left between them. As DNA, the CDR3 is TGTGCCAGTAGTATCCAACCAGCCCGGGCATACGAGCAGTACTTC. Its translation: CASSIQPARAYEQYF.

This clonotype was recorded a few times. This may come from a read error, since a much larger clone is one base off. The V gene is TRBV10-1, the J gene TRBJ2-2; 8 bases line up with TRBD1. Germline V lookup: CDR1 WNHNN, CDR2 SYGVQD (reference sequence). The CDR3 is made up of 14 amino acids. The CDR3 protein is CASMATGDTGKLFF. CDR3 sequence (DNA): TGCGCCAGCATGGCGACAGGGGACACCGGGAAGCTGTTTTTT.

Ten or more counts support this clonotype. V is TRBV6-1 and J is TRBJ2-2; 7 bases match TRBD1. V lost 6 bases to trimming and J lost 7 bases; unmatched junction nucleotides: 8. The germline CDR1 and CDR2 sequences are MNHNS and SASEGT. This CDR3 contains 14 residues. This CDR3 reads CASSDRDVVGELFF. The CDR3 DNA reads TGTGCCAGCAGCGACAGGGATGTTGTCGGGGAGCTGTTTTTT.

The table lists this clonotype with many counts. This sequence joins TRBV20-1 and TRBJ1-1, with 8 bases fitting TRBD1. The CDR3 length is 13 residues. Trimming cost V 6 bases and J 4 bases; bases outside gene matches: 7. Germline V gene sequence: CDR1 DFQATT, CDR2 SNEGSKA (reference sequence). The CDR3, as DNA: TGCAGTGCCCGGACAGGGTTGGGCACTGAAGCTTTCTTT. Translating gives CSARTGLGTEAFF.

This clonotype has at least ten counts. V and J are TRBV12-3 or TRBV12-4 and TRBJ1-1, with 7 nucleotides matching TRBD1. CDR3 size: 13 residues. J gave up 6 bases and V 6 bases, and 7 bases lay outside the gene matches. The CDR3 reads CASSTGTAPEAFF. CDR3 DNA: TGTGCCAGCAGCACCGGGACAGCCCCTGAAGCTTTCTTT.

This chain links TRBV28 with TRBJ1-5; possibly TRBD1 for D (5 bases). Per the germline V gene, CDR1 is MDHEN and CDR2 is SYDVKM. V was pared by 7 bases and J by 6 bases, with 16 bases between. This CDR3 has 14 amino acids. This CDR3 is CASKTGGVGQPQHF. DNA of the CDR3: TGTGCCAGCAAAACTGGAGGGGTAGGTCAGCCCCAGCATTTT.

This clonotype was counted many times. The rearrangement uses TRBV20-1 and TRBJ1-6; no reliable D call. In germline, CDR1 is DFQATT, CDR2 SNEGSKA (reference sequence). The CDR3 loop spans 14 amino acids. V was trimmed by 2 bases and J by 0 bases, leaving 5 bases between them. CDR3 region: CSARLGSYNSPLHF. CDR3 nucleotide sequence: TGCAGTGCTAGACTTGGCTCCTATAATTCACCCCTCCACTTT.

This clonotype was counted ten times or more. The chain has TRBV30 and TRBJ1-6, with 8 bases aligning to TRBD1. This CDR3 has 15 amino acids. With 6 bases clipped from V and 7 bases from J, the junction kept 11 bases outside the gene matches. The germline V gene encodes CDR1 GTSNPN and CDR2 SVGIG (reference sequence). CDR3 coding DNA: TGTGCCTGCACCCGGGAACAGGGGGAAAATTCACCCCTCCACTTT. Protein sequence: CACTREQGENSPLHF. The variable domain in full, completed from reference TRBV30 and TRBJ1-6, reads SQTIHQWPATLVQPVGSPLSLECTVEGTSNPNLYWYRQAAGRGLQLLFYSVGIGQISSEVPQNLSASRPQDRQFILSSKKLLLSDSGFYLCACTREQGENSPLHFGNGTRLTVT.

This clonotype was found many times. The V gene is TRBV19, the J gene TRBJ2-7, with D perhaps matching TRBD1 (6 bases). Germline V gives CDR1 LNHDA, CDR2 SQIVND (reference sequence). The CDR3 has 15 amino acids. The germline V and J ends were trimmed by 5 bases and 2 bases, with 16 bases remaining between them. This chain's CDR3 is CASSGKTGWAYEQYF. DNA of the CDR3: TGTGCCAGTAGTGGGAAGACAGGTTGGGCCTACGAGCAGTACTTC.

This clonotype was seen many times. The rearrangement uses TRBV15 and TRBJ2-5; 7 bases fit TRBD1. V trimming: 2 bases; J trimming: 3 bases; junction bases outside the gene matches: 6. CDR1 is LNHNV, CDR2 YYDKDF, per germline (reference sequence). This CDR3 is 15 amino acids long. The CDR3 DNA is TGTGCCACCAGCAGATACGTCCAGGGGGAAGAGACCCAGTACTTC. Protein: CATSRYVQGEETQYF.

This clonotype came up a few times. The V gene is TRBV30, the J gene TRBJ1-6; D perhaps matches TRBD1 (5 bases). Germline V gene lookup returns CDR1 GTSNPN and CDR2 SVGIG (reference sequence). Trimming took 7 bases from V and 7 from J, leaving 14 bases between them. This CDR3 has 13 amino acids. CDR3 nucleotide sequence: TGTGCCTTCTCCGGGACTGAGAATTCACCCCTCCACTTT. Its translation: CAFSGTENSPLHF. The variable domain in full, completed from reference TRBV30 and TRBJ1-6, reads SQTIHQWPATLVQPVGSPLSLECTVEGTSNPNLYWYRQAAGRGLQLLFYSVGIGQISSEVPQNLSASRPQDRQFILSSKKLLLSDSGFYLCAFSGTENSPLHFGNGTRLTVT.

In this sample, this clonotype turned up once. The chain uses TRBV12-3 or TRBV12-4 and TRBJ2-7; D is uncertain. The CDR3 sequence is 13 residues long. The ends were cut back, 4 bases at V and 2 bases at J, with 9 bases in the middle. This CDR3 reads CASSSLRPYEQYF. In nucleotides, the CDR3 is TGTGCCAGCAGTTCACTGCGCCCCTACGAGCAGTACTTC.

Only a few counts were recorded for this clonotype. This chain joins TRBV7-6 and TRBJ2-2; D might be TRBD1 or TRBD2, each matching 6 bases. The germline V gene encodes CDR1 SGHVS and CDR2 FNYEAQ. Trimming removed 5 bases from V and 2 bases from J, with 15 bases in between. This CDR3 is 16 amino acids long. The CDR3 spells CASSPRGGFNTGELFF. CDR3 nucleotide sequence: TGTGCCAGCAGCCCCCGAGGGGGGTTTAACACCGGGGAGCTGTTTTTT.

This clonotype has at least ten counts. The chain recombines TRBV18 with TRBJ1-1; 8 bases fit TRBD1. The V segment lost 4 bases and the J segment 3 bases; nucleotides outside the gene matches: 1. From germline, CDR1 is KGHSH and CDR2 LQKENI. CDR3 length equals 13 residues. CDR3 in amino acids: CASSLQGDTEAFF. The CDR3, as DNA: TGTGCCAGCTCACTACAGGGGGACACTGAAGCTTTCTTT.

The chain carries TRBV12-3 or TRBV12-4 and TRBJ2-7; D call uncertain. This CDR3 spans 13 amino acids. V was cut by 2 bases and J by 6 bases, with 11 bases left in between. Written as DNA, the CDR3 is TGTGCCAGCAGTTTACCGCGAAGGTCCGAGCAGTACTTC. Amino acid sequence: CASSLPRRSEQYF.

This clonotype was observed at least ten times. The V call is TRBV20-1, the J call TRBJ2-7, with a weak D call TRBD2 (6 bases). Germline V gives CDR1 DFQATT, CDR2 SNEGSKA (reference sequence). Trimming shortened V by 4 bases and J by 3 bases, and 16 bases separated the two germline ends. The CDR3 is 14 amino acids. CDR3 nucleotides: TGCAGTGCTACTTCACCGGGACTCCACTACGAGCAGTACTTC. This sequence encodes CSATSPGLHYEQYF.

Ten or more counts support this clonotype. This chain joins TRBV11-1 and TRBJ2-7; 9 bases match TRBD1. The ends lost 1 base at V and 3 bases at J; junction bases unmatched: 7. Germline V gene lookup returns CDR1 SGHAT and CDR2 FQDESV (reference sequence). This CDR3 contains 16 residues. The CDR3: CASSLGRDREDYEQYF. DNA for the CDR3: TGTGCCAGCAGCTTAGGGAGGGACAGGGAGGACTACGAGCAGTACTTC.

Ten or more counts support this clonotype. CDR3 nucleotides: TGTGCCAGCAGTTTTGGGTACTCTCTACTTCGGAACTACGAGCAGTACTTC. Its translation: CASSFGYSLLRNYEQYF. The rearrangement uses TRBV12-3 or TRBV12-4 and TRBJ2-7; D call uncertain. Trimming stripped 3 bases from V and 3 bases from J, with 21 bases between. The CDR3 is 17 residues long.

This clonotype was picked up many times. The genes are TRBV12-3 or TRBV12-4 and TRBJ2-7; D may match TRBD1 or TRBD2 (5 bases each). The length of the CDR3 is 15 residues. V was cut by 3 bases and J by 0 bases, with 12 bases left in between. CDR3 in amino acids: CASSFGTGSSYEQYF. CDR3 nucleotides: TGTGCCAGCAGTTTCGGGACGGGTTCCTCCTACGAGCAGTACTTC.

This clonotype has at least ten counts. The chain carries TRBV12-3 or TRBV12-4 and TRBJ1-1; TRBD1 might be the D (5 bases). With 5 bases removed from V and 0 bases from J, the gap between germline ends came to 16 bases. The CDR3 contains 16 residues. In nucleotides, the CDR3 is TGTGCCAGCAGTCCTACCCGACTAGGGGTGAACACTGAAGCTTTCTTT. This translates into CASSPTRLGVNTEAFF.

For this clonotype: A much larger clone differs from this one at a single base, so this may be a read error. The V gene is TRBV12-3 or TRBV12-4, the J gene TRBJ2-5, with no clear D. The CDR3 length is 16 residues. V lost 7 bases and J lost 1, with 19 bases in between. The CDR3 reads CASIFGAGQAQETQYF. For the CDR3, the DNA is TGTGCCAGCATCTTTGGAGCTGGGCAGGCCCAAGAGACCCAGTACTTC.

In its sample, this clonotype was seen many times. The junction differs from germline at one of its ends, possibly a read error. The gene calls are TRBV6-5 and TRBJ1-1; D is unclear. This CDR3 comprises 14 residues. In germline, CDR1 is MNHEY, CDR2 SVGAGI. The CDR3: CASRAHPRSTEASF. CDR3 sequence (DNA): TGTGCCAGCAGGGCCCACCCGCGGAGCACTGAAGCTTCCTTT.

This clonotype was seen ten or more times. The gene calls are TRBV5-1 and TRBJ2-5, with TRBD2 as a possible D gene (5 bases). The ends were cut back, 7 bases at V and 1 base at J, with 11 bases in the middle. Germline V gene sequence: CDR1 SGHRS, CDR2 YFSETQ. CDR3 length: 13 amino acids. DNA of the CDR3: TGCGCCAGCGGAGGTTCCGGCCAAGAGACCCAGTACTTC. It codes for CASGGSGQETQYF.